The 10 T cell receptor beta chains in this list originate from one sample, sequenced in a study of identical twins. TCRdb reprocessed the 5' RACE reads with MiXCR, giving one entry per CDR3 protein. The data show roughly 700,000 distinct CDR3 sequences, approximately 9% seen once. The same data also went into a second study, on yellow fever vaccine responses in identical twins.

Sequenced sample: PBMCs. These receptors were obtained from a woman aged 18-35 years in good health.

In its sample, this clonotype was seen many times. The chain combines TRBV11-2 with TRBJ2-1; D is unresolved. This CDR3 contains 13 residues. Germline V gives CDR1 SGHAT, CDR2 FQNNGV. V gave up 4 bases and J gave up 9 bases, with 13 bases separating them. DNA of the CDR3: TGTGCCAGCAGCTCAAACATAGTGGGTGAGCAGTTCTTC. This codes for CASSSNIVGEQFF.

The chain links TRBV5-4 to TRBJ2-7, with D possibly TRBD1 on 6 matching bases. The V end was cut by 3 bases, the J end by 2 bases, with 12 bases between. The length of the CDR3 is 14 residues. From germline, CDR1 is SGHNT and CDR2 YYREEE (reference sequence). CDR3 loop: CASSSTGPPYEQYF. The CDR3 DNA is TGTGCCAGCAGCTCCACAGGGCCTCCCTACGAGCAGTACTTC.

The rearrangement uses TRBV27 and TRBJ1-5; TRBD1 matches at 9 bases. Germline values: CDR1 MNHEY, CDR2 SMNVEV (reference sequence). CDR3 length: 15 residues. Trimming removed 4 bases from V and 6 bases from J; junction bases left unmatched: 7. CDR3 residues: CASSSTGGESQPQHF. The CDR3 DNA reads as TGTGCCAGCAGTTCGACAGGGGGAGAGAGTCAGCCCCAGCATTTT.

This clonotype was seen ten or more times. The chain joins TRBV12-3 or TRBV12-4 to TRBJ1-1, with D unresolved. Trimming removed 3 bases from V and 7 bases from J, with 6 bases in between. CDR3 length equals 11 residues. This CDR3 reads CASSFEFEAFF. CDR3 nucleotide sequence: TGTGCCAGCAGTTTCGAGTTTGAAGCTTTCTTT.

This clonotype was seen a few times. The chain combines TRBV12-3 or TRBV12-4 with TRBJ2-2; 8 bases are a match to TRBD1. The CDR3 consists of 16 residues. V was pared by 11 bases and J by 8 bases, with 19 bases of the junction left unmatched. CDR3 coding DNA: TGTGCCCACAAAACGGCAGGACAGGGAACGTTAGGGGAGCTGTTTTTT. Its translation: CAHKTAGQGTLGELFF.

Comments on this clonotype: This sequence may be a read error, since a much larger clone differs from it by one base. This rearrangement joins TRBV10-3 to TRBJ2-7, with TRBD1 as a possible D gene (5 bases). From germline, CDR1 is ENHRY and CDR2 SYGVKD. The length of the CDR3 is 12 residues. CDR3 region: CAVSTENYGQYF. As DNA, the CDR3 is TGTGCCGTGTCGACAGAGAATTACGGGCAGTACTTC.

The chain couples TRBV3-1 to TRBJ1-2; D call uncertain. The germline CDR1 and CDR2 sequences are LGHDT and YNNKEL (reference sequence). CDR3 length equals 12 residues. V lost 3 bases and J lost 7, with 9 bases in between. CDR3 nucleotide sequence: TGTGCCAGCAGCCAGCCGGAGGGTGGCTACACCTTC. Amino acid sequence: CASSQPEGGYTF.

This clonotype was counted many times. The V and J genes are TRBV12-3 or TRBV12-4 and TRBJ2-1; TRBD2 aligns across 10 bases. This CDR3 spans 16 amino acids. Losses at the gene ends were 7 bases for V and 4 bases for J; bases not matched to a gene: 10. The CDR3: CASTLTGLAAYNEQFF. For the CDR3, the DNA is TGTGCCAGCACCTTGACCGGACTAGCGGCTTACAATGAGCAGTTCTTC.

This clonotype was seen many times. The chain uses TRBV6-2 or TRBV6-3 and TRBJ2-1, with 14 nucleotides matching TRBD2. This CDR3 is 16 amino acids long. The junction had 4 bases not matched to a gene; V was cut back by 5 bases and J by 4 bases. The germline gives CDR1 MNHEY, CDR2 SVGEGT. CDR3 in amino acids: CASSAGLAGDYNEQFF. The CDR3 DNA reads as TGTGCCAGCAGTGCGGGACTAGCGGGAGATTACAATGAGCAGTTCTTC.

The chain links TRBV28 to TRBJ2-5; D might be TRBD2 (5 bases). CDR3 length equals 15 residues. V was shortened by 9 bases and J by 3 bases, with 20 bases between the two germline ends. Germline V CDR1 and CDR2: MDHEN, SYDVKM. CDR3 in amino acids: CASQRGQRGEETQYF. The CDR3 nucleotides are TGTGCCAGTCAACGAGGGCAGCGCGGCGAAGAGACCCAGTACTTC. The whole variable domain, remainder taken from reference TRBV28 and TRBJ2-5, is DVKVTQSSRYLVKRTGEKVFLECVQDMDHENMFWYRQDPGLGLRLIYFSYDVKMKEKGDIPEGYSVSREKKERFSLILESASTNQTSMYLCASQRGQRGEETQYFGPGTRLLVL.